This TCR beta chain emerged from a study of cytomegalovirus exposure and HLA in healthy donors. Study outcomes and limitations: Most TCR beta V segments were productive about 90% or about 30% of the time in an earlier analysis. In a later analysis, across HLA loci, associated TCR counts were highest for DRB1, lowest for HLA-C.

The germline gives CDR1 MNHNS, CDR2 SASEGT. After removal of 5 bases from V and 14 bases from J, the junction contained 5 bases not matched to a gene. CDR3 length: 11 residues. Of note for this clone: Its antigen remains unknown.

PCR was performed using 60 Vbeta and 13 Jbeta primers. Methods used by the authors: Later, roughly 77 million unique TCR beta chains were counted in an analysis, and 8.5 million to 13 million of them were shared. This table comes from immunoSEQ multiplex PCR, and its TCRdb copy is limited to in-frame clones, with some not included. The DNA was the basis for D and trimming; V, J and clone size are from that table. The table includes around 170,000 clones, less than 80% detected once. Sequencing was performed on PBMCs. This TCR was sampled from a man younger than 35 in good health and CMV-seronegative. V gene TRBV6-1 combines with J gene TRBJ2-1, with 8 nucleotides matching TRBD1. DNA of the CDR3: TGTGCCAGCAGTCCAGGGGGCCGGAAGTTCTTC. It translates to CASSPGGRKFF.